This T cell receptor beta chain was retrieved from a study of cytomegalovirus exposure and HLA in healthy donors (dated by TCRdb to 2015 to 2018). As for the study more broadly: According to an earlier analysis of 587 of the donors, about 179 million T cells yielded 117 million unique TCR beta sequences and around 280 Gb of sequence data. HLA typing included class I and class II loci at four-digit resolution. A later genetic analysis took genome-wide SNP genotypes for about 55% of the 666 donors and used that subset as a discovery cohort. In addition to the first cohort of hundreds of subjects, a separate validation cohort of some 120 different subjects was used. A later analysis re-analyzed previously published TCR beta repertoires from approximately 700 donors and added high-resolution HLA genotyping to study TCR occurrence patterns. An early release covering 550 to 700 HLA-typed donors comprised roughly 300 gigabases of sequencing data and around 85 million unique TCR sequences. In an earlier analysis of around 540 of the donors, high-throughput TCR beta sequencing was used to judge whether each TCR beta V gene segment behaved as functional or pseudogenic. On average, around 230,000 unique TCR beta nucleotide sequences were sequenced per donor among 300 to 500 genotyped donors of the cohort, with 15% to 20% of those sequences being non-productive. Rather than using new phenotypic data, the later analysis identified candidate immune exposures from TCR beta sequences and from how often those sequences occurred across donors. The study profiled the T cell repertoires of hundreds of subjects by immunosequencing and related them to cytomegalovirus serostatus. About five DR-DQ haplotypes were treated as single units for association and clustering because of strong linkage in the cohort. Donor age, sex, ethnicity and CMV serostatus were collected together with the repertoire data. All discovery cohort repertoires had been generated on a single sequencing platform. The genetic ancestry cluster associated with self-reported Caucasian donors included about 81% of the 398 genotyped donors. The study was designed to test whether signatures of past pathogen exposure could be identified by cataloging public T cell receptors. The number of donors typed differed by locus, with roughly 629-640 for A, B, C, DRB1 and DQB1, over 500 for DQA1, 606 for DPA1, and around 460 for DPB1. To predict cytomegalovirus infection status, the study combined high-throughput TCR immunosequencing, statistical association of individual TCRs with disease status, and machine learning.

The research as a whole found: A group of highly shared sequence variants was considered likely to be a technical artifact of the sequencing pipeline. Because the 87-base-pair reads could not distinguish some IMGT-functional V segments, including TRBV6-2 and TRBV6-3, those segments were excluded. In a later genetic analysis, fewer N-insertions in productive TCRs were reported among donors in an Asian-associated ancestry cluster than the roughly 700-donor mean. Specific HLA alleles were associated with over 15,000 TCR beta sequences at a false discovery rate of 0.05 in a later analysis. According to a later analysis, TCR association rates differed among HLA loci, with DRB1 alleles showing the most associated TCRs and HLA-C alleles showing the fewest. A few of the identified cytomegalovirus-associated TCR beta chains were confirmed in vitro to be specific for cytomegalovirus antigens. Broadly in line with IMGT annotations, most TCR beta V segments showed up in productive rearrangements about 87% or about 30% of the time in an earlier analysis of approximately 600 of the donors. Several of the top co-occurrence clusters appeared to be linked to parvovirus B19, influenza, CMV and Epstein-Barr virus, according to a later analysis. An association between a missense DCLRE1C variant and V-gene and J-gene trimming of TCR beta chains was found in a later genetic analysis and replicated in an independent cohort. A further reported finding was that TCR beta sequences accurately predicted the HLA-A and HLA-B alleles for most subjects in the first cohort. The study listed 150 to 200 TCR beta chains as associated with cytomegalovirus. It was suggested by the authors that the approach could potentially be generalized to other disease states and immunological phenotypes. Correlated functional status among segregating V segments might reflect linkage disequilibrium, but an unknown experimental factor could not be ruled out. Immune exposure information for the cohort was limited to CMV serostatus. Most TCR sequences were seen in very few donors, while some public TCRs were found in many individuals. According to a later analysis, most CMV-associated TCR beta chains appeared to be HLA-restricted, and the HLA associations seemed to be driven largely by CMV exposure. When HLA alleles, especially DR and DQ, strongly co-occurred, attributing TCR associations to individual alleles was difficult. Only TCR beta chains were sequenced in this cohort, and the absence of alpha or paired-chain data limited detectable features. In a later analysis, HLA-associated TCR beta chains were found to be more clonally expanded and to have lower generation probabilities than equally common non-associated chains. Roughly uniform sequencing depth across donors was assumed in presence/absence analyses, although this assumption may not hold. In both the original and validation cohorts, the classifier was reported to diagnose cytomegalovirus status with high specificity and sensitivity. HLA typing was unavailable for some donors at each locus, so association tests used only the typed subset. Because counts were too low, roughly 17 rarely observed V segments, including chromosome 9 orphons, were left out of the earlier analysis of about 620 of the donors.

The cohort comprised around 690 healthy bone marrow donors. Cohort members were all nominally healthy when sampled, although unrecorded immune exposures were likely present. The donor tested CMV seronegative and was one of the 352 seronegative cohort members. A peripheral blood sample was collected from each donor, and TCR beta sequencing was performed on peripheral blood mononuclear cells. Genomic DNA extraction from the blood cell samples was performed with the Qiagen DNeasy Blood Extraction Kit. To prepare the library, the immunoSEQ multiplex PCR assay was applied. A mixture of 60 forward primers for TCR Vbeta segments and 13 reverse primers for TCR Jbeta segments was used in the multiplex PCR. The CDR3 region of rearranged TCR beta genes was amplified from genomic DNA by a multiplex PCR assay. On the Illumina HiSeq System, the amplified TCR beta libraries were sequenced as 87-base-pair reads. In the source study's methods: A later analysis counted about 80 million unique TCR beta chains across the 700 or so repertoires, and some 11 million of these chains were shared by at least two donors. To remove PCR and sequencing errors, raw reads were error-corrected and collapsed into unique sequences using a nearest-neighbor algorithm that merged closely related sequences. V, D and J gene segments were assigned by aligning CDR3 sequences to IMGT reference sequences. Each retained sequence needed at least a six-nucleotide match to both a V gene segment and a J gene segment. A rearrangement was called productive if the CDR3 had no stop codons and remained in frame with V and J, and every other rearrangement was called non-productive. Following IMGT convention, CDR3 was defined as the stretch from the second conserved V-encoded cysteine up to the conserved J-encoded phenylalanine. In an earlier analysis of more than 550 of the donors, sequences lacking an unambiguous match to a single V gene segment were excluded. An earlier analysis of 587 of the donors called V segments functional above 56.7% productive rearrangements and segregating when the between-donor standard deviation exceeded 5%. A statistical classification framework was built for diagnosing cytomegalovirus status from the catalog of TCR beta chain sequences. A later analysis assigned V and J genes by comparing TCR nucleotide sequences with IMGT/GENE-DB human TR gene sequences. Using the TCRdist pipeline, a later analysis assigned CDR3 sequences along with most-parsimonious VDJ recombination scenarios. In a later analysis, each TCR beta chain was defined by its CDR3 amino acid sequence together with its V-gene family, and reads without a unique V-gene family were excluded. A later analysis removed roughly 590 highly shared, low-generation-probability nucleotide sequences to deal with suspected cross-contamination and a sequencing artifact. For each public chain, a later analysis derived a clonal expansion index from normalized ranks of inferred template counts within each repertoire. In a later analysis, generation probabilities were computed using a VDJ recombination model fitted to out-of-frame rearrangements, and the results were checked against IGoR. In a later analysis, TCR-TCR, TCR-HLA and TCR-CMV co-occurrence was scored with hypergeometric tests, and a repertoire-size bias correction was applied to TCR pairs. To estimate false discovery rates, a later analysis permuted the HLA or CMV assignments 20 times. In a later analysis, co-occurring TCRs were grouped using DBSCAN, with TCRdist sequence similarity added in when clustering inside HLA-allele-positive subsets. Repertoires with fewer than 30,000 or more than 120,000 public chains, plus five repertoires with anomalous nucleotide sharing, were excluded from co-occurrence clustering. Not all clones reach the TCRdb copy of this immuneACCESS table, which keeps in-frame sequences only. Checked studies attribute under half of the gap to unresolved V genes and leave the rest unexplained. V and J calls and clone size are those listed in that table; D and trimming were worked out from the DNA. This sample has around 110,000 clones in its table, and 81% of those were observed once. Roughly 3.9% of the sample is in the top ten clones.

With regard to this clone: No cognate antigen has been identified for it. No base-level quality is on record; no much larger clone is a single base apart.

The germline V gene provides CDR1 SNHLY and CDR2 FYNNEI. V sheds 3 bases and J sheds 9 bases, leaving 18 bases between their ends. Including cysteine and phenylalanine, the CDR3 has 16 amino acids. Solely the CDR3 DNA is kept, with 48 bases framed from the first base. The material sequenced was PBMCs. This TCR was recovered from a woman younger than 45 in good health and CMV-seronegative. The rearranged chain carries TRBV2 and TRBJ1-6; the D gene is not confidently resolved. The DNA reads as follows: TGTGCCAGCAGTGAGGCGGCGGGAACGGGAGTTTCACCCCTCCACTTT. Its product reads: CASSEAAGTGVSPLHF.